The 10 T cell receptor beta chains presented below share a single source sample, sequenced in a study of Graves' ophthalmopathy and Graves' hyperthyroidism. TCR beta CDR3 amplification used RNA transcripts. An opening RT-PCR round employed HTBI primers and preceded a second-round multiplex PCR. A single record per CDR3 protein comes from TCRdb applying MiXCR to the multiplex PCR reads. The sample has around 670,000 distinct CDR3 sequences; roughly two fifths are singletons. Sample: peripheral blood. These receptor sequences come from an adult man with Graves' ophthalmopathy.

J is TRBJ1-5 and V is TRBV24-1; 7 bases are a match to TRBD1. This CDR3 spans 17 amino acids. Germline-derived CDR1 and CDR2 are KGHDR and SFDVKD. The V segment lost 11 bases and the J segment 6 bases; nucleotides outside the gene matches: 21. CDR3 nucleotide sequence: TGTGCCAGTAGTGTATTGGCTGCGGCAGGGGGTATTCAGCCCCAGCATTTT. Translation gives CASSVLAAAGGIQPQHF.

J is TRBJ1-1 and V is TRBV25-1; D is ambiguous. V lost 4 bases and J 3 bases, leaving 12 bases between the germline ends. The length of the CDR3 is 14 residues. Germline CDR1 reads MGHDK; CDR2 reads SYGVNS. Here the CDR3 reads CASSAHGRDTEAFF. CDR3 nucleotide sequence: TGTGCCAGCAGTGCGCATGGACGGGACACTGAAGCTTTCTTT.

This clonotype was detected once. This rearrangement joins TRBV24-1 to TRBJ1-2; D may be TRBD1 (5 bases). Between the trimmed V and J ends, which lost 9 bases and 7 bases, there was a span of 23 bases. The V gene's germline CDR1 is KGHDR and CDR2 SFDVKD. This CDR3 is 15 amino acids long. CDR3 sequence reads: CATRGRDEYYGGYTF. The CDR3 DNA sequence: TGTGCCACCCGAGGACGGGACGAATACTATGGTGGCTACACCTTC.

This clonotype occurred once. CDR3 protein: CASRRDRAVRYGYTF. As DNA, the CDR3 is TGTGCCAGCCGCCGGGACAGGGCTGTTAGATATGGCTACACCTTC. J is TRBJ1-2 and V is TRBV7-8; 9 bases match TRBD1. This CDR3 contains 15 residues. Germline V gives CDR1 SGHVS, CDR2 FQNEAQ. With 8 bases clipped from V and 5 bases from J, the junction kept 12 bases outside the gene matches. Drawing the rest from reference TRBV7-8 and TRBJ1-2, the complete variable domain is GAGVSQSPRYKVAKRGQDVALRCDPISGHVSLFWYQQALGQGPEFLTYFQNEAQLDKSGLPSDRFFAERPEGSVSTLKIQRTQQEDSAVYLCASRRDRAVRYGYTFGSGTRLTVV.

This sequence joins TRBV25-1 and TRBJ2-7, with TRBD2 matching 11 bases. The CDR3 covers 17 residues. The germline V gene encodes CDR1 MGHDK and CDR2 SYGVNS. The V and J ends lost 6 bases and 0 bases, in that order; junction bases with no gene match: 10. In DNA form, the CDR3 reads TGTGCCAGCAGCCGAACTAGCGGGAGTTCCTACTCCTACGAGCAGTACTTC. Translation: CASSRTSGSSYSYEQYF.

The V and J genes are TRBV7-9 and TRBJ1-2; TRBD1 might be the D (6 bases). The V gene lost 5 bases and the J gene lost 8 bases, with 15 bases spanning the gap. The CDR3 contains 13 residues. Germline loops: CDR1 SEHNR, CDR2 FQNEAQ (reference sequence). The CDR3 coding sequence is TGTGCCAGCAGCCGGCCAGGGGTGCGAGGCTACACCTTC. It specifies CASSRPGVRGYTF.

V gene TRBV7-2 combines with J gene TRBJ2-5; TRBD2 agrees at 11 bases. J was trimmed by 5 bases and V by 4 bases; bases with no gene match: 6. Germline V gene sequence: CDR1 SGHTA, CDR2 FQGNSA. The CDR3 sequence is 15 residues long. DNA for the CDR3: TGTGCCAGCAGCTCCGTAGCGGGGGGGTGGGAGACCCAGTACTTC. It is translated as CASSSVAGGWETQYF.

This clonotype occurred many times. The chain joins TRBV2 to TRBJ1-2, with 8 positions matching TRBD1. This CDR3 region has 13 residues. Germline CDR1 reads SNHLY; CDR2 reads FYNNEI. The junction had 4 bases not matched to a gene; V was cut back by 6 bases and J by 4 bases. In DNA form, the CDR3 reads TGTGCCAGCAGGGCTGGACAGGGCTATGGCTACACCTTC. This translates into CASRAGQGYGYTF.

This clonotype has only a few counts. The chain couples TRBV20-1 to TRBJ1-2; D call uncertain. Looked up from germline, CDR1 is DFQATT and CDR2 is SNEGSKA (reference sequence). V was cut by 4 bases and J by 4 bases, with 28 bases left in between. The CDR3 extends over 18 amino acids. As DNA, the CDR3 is TGCAGTGCTAAAAGTATACCCTCCCGGCTATCGACCTTCTATGGCTACACCTTC. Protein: CSAKSIPSRLSTFYGYTF.

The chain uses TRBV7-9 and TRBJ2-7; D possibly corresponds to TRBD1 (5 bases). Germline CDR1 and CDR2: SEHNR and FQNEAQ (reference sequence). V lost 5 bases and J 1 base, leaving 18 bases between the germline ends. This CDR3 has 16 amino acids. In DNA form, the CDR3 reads TGTGCCAGCAGCGAGAAAAGCCTCAGGGATTCCTACGAGCAGTACTTC. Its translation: CASSEKSLRDSYEQYF.